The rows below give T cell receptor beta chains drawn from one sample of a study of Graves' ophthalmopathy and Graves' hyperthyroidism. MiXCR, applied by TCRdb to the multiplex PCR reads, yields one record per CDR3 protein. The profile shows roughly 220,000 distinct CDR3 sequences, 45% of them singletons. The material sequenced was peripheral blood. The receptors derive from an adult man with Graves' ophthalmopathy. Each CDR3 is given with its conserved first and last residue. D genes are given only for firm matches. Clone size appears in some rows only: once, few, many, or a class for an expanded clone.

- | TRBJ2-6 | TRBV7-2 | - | CASSLAQTF | TGTGCCAGCAGCTTAGCCCAGACTTTC
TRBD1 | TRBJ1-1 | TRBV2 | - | CASVDRGRYEEAFF | TGTGCCAGCGTAGACAGGGGCCGCTACGAAGAAGCTTTCTTT
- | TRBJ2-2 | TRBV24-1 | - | CATSETTQTGELFF | TGTGCCACCAGTGAGACGACTCAGACCGGGGAGCTGTTTTTT
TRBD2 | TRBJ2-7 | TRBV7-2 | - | CASSFDSGGPGEQYF | TGTGCCAGCAGCTTTGATAGCGGGGGCCCCGGCGAGCAGTACTTC
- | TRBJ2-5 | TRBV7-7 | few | CASSFGSRQETQYF | TGTGCTAGCAGCTTTGGTTCGAGACAAGAGACCCAGTACTTC
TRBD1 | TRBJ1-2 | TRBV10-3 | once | CAISESTGVAGYTF | TGTGCCATCAGTGAGTCAACAGGGGTGGCTGGCTACACCTTC
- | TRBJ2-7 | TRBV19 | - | CASTRGATGSNSYEQYF | TGTGCCAGTACCCGGGGGGCCACAGGGTCGAACTCCTACGAGCAGTACTTC
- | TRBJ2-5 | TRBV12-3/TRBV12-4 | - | CASSYLTGQETQYF | TGTGCCAGCAGTTACCTGACGGGGCAAGAGACCCAGTACTTC
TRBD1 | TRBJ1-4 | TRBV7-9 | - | CASSRDREVRLFF | TGTGCCAGCAGCAGGGACAGGGAGGTCAGACTGTTTTTT
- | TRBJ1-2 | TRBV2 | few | CASRGTLGGYTF | TGTGCCAGCAGGGGGACATTGGGAGGCTACACCTTC
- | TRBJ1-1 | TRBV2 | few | CASAPRESPNTEAFF | TGTGCCAGCGCGCCTAGGGAGTCACCGAACACTGAAGCTTTCTTT
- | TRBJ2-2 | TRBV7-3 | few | CASSRTGGGELFF | TGTGCCAGCAGCCGGACCGGTGGCGGGGAGCTGTTTTTT
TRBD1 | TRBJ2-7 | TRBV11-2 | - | CASSLEDRVSYEQYF | TGTGCCAGCAGCTTGGAGGACAGGGTTTCCTACGAGCAGTACTTC
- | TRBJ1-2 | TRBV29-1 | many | CSVEAGHRYTF | TGCAGCGTTGAAGCCGGACACAGGTACACCTTC
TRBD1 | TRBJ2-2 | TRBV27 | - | CASSIGTGSFYTGELFF | TGTGCCAGCAGTATAGGGACAGGATCGTTCTACACCGGGGAGCTGTTTTTT
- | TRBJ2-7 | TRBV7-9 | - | CASSPAADYEQYF | TGTGCCAGCAGCCCAGCGGCCGACTACGAGCAGTACTTC
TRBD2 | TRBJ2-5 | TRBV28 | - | CASSLSASGRLETQYF | TGTGCCAGCAGTTTATCGGCTAGCGGGAGACTAGAGACCCAGTACTTC
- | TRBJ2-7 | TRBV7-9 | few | CASQGTYEQYF | TGTGCCAGCCAGGGTACCTACGAGCAGTACTTC
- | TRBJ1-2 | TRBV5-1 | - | CASSLVPEGARGYTF | TGCGCCAGCAGCTTGGTACCAGAGGGAGCTCGGGGCTACACCTTC
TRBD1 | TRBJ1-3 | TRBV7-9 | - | CASSPPQGPSGNTIYF | TGTGCCAGCAGCCCACCACAGGGGCCGTCTGGAAACACCATATATTTT
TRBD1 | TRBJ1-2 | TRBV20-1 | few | CSAEGRGRDYGYTF | TGCAGTGCCGAAGGGAGGGGGCGAGACTATGGCTACACCTTC